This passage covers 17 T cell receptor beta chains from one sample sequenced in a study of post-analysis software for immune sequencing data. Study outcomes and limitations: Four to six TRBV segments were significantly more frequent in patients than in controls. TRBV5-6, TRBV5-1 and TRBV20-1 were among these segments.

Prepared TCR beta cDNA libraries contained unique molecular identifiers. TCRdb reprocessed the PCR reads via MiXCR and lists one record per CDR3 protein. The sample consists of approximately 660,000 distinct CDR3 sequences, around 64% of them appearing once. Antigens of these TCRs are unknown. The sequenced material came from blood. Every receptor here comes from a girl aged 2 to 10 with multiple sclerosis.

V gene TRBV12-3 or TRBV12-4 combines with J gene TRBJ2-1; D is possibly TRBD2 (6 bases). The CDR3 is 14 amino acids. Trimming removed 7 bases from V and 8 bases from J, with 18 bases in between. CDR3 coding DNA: TGTGCCAGCACCTTCACGGGACTCGGCGATGAGCAGTTCTTC. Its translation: CASTFTGLGDEQFF.

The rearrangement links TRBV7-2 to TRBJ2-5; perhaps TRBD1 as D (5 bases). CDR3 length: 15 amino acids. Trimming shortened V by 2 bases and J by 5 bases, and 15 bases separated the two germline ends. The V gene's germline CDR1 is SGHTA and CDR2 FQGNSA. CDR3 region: CASSLQGVLGETQYF. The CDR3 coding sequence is TGTGCCAGCAGCTTACAGGGCGTACTGGGGGAGACCCAGTACTTC.

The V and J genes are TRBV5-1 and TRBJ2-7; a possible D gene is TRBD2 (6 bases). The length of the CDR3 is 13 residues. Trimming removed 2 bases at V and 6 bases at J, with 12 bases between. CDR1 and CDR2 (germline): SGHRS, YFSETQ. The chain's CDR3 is CASSFPGRTEQYF. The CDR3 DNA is TGCGCCAGCAGCTTCCCCGGGAGAACCGAGCAGTACTTC.

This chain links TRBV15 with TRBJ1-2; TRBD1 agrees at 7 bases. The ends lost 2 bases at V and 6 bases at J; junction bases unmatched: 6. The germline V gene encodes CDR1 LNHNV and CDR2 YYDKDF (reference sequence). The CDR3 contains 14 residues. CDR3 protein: CATSRYRQGHGYTF. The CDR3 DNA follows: TGTGCCACCAGCAGATATAGACAGGGTCATGGCTACACCTTC.

The CDR3 bases are TGTGCCAGCAGTTTTGGTCTGTGGGACGCCGGGGAGCTGTTTTTT. Translating it yields CASSFGLWDAGELFF. The chain couples TRBV12-3 or TRBV12-4 to TRBJ2-2, with D possibly being TRBD1 or TRBD2 (5 bases each). Trimming left V 3 bases short and J 6 bases short, with 14 bases between. The CDR3 runs 15 residues.

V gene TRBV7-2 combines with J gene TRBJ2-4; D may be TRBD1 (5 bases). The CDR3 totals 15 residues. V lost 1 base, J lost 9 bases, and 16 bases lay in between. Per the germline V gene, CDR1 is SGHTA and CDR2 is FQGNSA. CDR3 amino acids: CASSLEARAWGIQYF. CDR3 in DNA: TGTGCCAGCAGCTTAGAGGCCAGGGCCTGGGGCATTCAGTACTTC.

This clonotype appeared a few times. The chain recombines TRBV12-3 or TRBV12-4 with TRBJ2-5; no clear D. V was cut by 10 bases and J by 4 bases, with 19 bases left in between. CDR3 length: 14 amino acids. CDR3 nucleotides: TGTGCCACCCAGTTCAGTATAGGCCGAGAGACCCAGTACTTC. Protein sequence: CATQFSIGRETQYF.

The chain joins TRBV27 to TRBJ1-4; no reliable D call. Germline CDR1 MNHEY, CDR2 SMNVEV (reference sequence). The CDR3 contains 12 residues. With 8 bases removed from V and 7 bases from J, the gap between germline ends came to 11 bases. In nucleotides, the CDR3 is TGTGCCAGCGGCTTCTGGGGTGAAAAACTGTTTTTT. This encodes CASGFWGEKLFF.

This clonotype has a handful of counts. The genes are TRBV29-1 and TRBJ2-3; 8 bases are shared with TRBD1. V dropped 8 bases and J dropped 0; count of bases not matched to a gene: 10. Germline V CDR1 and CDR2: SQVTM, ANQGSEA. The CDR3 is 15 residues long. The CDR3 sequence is CSITQGGSSTDTQYF. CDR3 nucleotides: TGCAGCATAACACAGGGGGGTTCGAGCACAGATACGCAGTATTTT.

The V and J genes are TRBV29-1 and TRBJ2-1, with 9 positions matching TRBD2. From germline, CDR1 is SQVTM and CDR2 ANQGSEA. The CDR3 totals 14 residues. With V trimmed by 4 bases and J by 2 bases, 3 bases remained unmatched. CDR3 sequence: CSVVLAGTYNEQFF. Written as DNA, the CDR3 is TGCAGCGTTGTACTAGCGGGTACCTACAATGAGCAGTTCTTC.

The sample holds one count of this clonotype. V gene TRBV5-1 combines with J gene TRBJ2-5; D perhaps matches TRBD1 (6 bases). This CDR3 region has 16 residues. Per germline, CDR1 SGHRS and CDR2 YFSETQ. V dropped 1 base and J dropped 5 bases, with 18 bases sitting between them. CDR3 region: CASSLYRVDSGETQYF. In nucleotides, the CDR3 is TGCGCCAGCAGCTTGTACAGGGTGGACTCCGGGGAGACCCAGTACTTC. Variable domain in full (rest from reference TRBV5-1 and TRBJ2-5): KAGVTQTPRYLIKTRGQQVTLSCSPISGHRSVSWYQQTPGQGLQFLFEYFSETQRNKGNFPGRFSGRQFSNSRSEMNVSTLELGDSALYLCASSLYRVDSGETQYFGPGTRLLVL.

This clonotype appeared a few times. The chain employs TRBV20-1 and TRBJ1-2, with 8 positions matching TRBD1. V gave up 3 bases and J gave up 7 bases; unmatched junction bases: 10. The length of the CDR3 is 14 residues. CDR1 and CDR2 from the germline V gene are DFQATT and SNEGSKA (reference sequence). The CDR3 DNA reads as TGCAGTGCTAGCCTGCAGGGGGCGATTCCTGGCTACACCTTC. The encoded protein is CSASLQGAIPGYTF.

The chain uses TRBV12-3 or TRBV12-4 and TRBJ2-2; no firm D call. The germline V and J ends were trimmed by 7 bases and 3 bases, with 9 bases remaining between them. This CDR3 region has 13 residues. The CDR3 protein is CASTSTHTGELFF. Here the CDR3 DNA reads TGTGCCAGCACCTCAACCCACACCGGGGAGCTGTTTTTT.

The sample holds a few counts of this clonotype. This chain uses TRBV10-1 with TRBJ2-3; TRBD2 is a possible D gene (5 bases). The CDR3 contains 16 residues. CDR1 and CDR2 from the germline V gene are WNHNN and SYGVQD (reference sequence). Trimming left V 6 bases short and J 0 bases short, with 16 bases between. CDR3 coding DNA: TGCGCCAGCAGCCCCGTTCTAGCCGGGAGCACAGATACGCAGTATTTT. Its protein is CASSPVLAGSTDTQYF.

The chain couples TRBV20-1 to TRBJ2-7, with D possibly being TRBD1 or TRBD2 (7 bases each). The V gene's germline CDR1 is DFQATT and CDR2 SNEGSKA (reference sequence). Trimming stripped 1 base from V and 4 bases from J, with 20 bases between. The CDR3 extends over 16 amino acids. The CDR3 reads CSARAPTGTILYEQYF. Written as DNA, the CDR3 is TGCAGTGCTAGAGCACCGACAGGGACTATATTGTACGAGCAGTACTTC.

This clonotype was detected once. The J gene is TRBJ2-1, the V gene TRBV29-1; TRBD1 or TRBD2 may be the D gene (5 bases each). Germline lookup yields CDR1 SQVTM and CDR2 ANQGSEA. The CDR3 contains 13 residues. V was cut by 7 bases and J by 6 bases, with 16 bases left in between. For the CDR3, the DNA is TGCAGCGGCCGGTGGGGGATGACCAATGAGCAGTTCTTC. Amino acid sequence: CSGRWGMTNEQFF.

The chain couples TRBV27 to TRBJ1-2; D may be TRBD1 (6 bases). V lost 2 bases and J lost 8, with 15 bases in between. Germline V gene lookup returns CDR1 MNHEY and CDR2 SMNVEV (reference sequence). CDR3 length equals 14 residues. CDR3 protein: CASSLNGGADGYTF. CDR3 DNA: TGTGCCAGCAGTTTAAATGGGGGCGCCGACGGCTACACCTTC.